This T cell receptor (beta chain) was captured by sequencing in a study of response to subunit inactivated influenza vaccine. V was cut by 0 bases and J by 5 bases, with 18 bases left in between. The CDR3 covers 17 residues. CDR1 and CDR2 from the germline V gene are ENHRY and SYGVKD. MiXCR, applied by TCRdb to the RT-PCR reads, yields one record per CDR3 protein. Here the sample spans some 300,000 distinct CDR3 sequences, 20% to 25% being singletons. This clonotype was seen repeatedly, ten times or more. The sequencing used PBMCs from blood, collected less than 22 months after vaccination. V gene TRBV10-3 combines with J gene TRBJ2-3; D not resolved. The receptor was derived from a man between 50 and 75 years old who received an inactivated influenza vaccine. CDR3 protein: CAISESWPADIGDTQYF. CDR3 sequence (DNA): TGTGCCATCAGTGAGTCGTGGCCGGCCGACATCGGAGATACGCAGTATTTT.